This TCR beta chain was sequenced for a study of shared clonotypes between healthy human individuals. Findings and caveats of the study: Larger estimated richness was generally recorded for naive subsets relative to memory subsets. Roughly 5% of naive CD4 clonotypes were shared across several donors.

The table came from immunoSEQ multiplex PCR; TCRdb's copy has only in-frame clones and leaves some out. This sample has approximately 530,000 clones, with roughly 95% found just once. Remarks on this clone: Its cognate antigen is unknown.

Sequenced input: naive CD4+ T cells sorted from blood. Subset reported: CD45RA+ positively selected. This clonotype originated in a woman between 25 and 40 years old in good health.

The DNA for the CDR3 is TGTGCCAGCAGTTTGCCTACTTTAGGTGCCGGGGAGCTGTTTTTT. Its protein product is CASSLPTLGAGELFF. The V call is TRBV28, the J call TRBJ2-2; unclear D gene. Germline CDR1 reads MDHEN; CDR2 reads SYDVKM. The V gene lost 3 bases and the J gene lost 6 bases, with 14 bases spanning the gap. The CDR3 loop spans 15 amino acids.